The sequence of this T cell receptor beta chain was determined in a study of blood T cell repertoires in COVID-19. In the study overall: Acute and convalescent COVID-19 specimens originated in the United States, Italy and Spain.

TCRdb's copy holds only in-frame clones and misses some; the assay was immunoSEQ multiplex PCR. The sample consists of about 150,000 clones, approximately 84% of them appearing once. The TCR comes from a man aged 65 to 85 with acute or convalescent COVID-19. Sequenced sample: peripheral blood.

CDR3 protein: CASSGTGGERKNQPQHF. CDR3 DNA: TGTGCCAGTAGTGGAACAGGGGGCGAGAGAAAAAATCAGCCCCAGCATTTT. The chain employs TRBV19 and TRBJ1-5; 9 positions match TRBD1. The CDR3 sequence is 17 residues long. The V and J ends lost 5 bases and 4 bases, in that order; junction bases with no gene match: 12. Germline CDR1 reads LNHDA; CDR2 reads SQIVND (reference sequence).